This TCR beta chain was documented in a study of blood T cells in healthy people across ages. Primed by a sample-barcoded 5' primer and a J-beta primer mix, a second PCR proceeded for 7 to 11 cycles. TCRdb reprocessed the 5' RACE reads via MiXCR and lists one record per CDR3 protein. The sample contains about 1,800,000 distinct CDR3 sequences, about 28% of which appear only once. Per germline, CDR1 WNHNN and CDR2 SYGVQD (reference sequence). The CDR3 spans 13 residues. V was pared by 0 bases and J by 4 bases, with 6 bases between. The clonotype comes from a woman in her 30s in good health. The sequenced sample was blood. The V call is TRBV10-1, the J call TRBJ1-2; D call uncertain. The CDR3 sequence is CASSESAAYGYTF. The CDR3, as DNA: TGCGCCAGCAGTGAGTCCGCGGCCTATGGCTACACCTTC.